The clone carrying this T cell receptor (beta chain) turned up a few times. What it binds is unknown. This specimen comes from a study of regulatory T cells in long-lasting Graves disease. Building the TCR beta libraries relied on iRepertoire HTBI primers, and CDR3 regions underwent Arm-PCR. TCRdb independently ran MiXCR on the multiplex PCR reads; one entry per CDR3 protein. The sample consists of some 420,000 distinct CDR3 sequences, under 25% of them appearing once. General study results and limits: TRBV28, TRBJ1-2 and TRBJ2-5 were favored in persistent disease. Thyroid tissue was not studied; only peripheral blood was.

The time point is: persistent/refractory GD, antithyroid drugs over 5 years with positive TRAb. Extracted RNA from PBMCs served as the source of the TCR library. Germline CDR1 and CDR2: LNHDA and SQIVND (reference sequence). Trimming removed 1 base at V and 2 bases at J, with 8 bases between. The CDR3 totals 14 residues. This specimen was peripheral blood mononuclear cells (PBMCs), taken when the disease was refractory, from a patient treated with antithyroid drugs. This clonotype was sampled from a female donor with Graves disease. This chain uses TRBV19 with TRBJ1-1, with D possibly TRBD1 on 6 matching bases. This CDR3 reads CASSIAQGNTEAFF. As DNA, the CDR3 is TGTGCCAGTAGTATAGCACAGGGAAACACTGAAGCTTTCTTT.